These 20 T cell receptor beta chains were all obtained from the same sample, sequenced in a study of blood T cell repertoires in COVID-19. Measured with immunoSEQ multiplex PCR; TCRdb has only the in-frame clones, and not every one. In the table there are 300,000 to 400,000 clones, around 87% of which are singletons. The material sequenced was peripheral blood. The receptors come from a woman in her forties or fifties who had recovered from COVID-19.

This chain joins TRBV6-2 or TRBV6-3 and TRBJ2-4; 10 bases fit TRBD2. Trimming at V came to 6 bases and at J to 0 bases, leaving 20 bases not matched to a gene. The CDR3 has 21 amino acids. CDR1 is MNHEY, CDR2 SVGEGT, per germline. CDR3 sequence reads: CASSPARLAGVGGLAKNIQYF. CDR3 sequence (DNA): TGTGCCAGCAGCCCGGCTCGGCTAGCGGGAGTAGGGGGGTTAGCCAAAAACATTCAGTACTTC.

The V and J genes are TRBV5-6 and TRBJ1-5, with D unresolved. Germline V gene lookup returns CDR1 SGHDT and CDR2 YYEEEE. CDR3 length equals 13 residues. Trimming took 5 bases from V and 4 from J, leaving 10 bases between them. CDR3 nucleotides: TGTGCCAGCAGTTTTGGGAGAAATCAGCCCCAGCATTTT. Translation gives CASSFGRNQPQHF.

The CDR3, as DNA: TGTGCCAGCAGCCCCTCCCCGGCAGGGGCTAATGAGCAGTTCTTC. Translating it yields CASSPSPAGANEQFF. The V call is TRBV5-6, the J call TRBJ2-1; maybe TRBD1 (6 bases). Germline V gene sequence: CDR1 SGHDT, CDR2 YYEEEE. V lost 4 bases and J lost 7, with 18 bases in between. The CDR3 runs 15 residues.

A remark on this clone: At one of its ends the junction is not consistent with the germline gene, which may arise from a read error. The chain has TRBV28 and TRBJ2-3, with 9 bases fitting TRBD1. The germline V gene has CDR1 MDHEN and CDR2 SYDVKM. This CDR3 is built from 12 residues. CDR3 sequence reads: CASSTRDRALDF. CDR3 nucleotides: TGTGCCAGCAGTACCCGGGACAGGGCCCTGGATTTT.

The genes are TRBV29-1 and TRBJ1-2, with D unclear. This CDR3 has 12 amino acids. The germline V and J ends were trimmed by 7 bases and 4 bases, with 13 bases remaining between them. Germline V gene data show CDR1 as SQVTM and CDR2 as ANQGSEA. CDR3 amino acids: CSAERGFYGYTF. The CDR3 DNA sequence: TGCAGCGCCGAGCGGGGTTTCTATGGCTACACCTTC.

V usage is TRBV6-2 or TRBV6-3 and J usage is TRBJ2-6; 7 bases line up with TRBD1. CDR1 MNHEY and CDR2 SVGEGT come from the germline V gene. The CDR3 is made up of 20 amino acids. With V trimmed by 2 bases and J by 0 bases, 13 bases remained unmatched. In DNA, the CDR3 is TGTGCCAGCAGTTACCCGGACAGGCTGCTGTTTGGCTCTGGGGCCAACGTCCTGACTTTC. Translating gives CASSYPDRLLFGSGANVLTF.

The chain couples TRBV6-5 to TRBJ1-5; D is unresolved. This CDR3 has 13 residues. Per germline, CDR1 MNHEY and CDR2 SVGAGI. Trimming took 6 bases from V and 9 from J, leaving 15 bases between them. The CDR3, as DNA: TGTGCCAGCAGCGAGAACGGCGGTAGGCCCCAGCATTTT. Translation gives CASSENGGRPQHF.

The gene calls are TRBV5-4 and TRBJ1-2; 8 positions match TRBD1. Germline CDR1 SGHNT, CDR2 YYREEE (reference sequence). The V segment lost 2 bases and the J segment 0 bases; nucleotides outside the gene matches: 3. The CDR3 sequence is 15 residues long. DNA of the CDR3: TGTGCCAGCAGCTTCTCACAGGGGGCTAACTATGGCTACACCTTC. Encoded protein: CASSFSQGANYGYTF.

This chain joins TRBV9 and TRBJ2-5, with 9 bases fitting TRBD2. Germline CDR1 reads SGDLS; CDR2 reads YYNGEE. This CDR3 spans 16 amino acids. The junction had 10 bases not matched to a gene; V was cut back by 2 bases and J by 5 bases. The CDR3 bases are TGTGCCAGCAGCGTTAGCGGGAGAGCCGGGGGGGAGACCCAGTACTTC. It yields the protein CASSVSGRAGGETQYF.

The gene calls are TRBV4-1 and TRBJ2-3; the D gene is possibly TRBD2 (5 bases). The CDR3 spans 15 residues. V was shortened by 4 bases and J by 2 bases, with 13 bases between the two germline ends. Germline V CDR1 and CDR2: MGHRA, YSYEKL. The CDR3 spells CASSLLATPTDTQYF. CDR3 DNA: TGCGCCAGCAGCCTTTTAGCGACGCCCACAGATACGCAGTATTTT.

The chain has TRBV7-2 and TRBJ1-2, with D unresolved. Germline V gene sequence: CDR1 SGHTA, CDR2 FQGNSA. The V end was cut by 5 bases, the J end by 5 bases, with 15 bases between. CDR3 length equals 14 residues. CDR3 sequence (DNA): TGTGCCAGCAGCAACCCAACAGTGTTTTATGGCTACACCTTC. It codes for CASSNPTVFYGYTF.

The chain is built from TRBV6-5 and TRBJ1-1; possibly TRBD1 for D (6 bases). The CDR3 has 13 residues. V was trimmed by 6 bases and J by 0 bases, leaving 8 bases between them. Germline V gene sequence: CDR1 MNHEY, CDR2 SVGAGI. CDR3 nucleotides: TGTGCCAGCAGGAGGACAGTGAACACTGAAGCTTTCTTT. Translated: CASRRTVNTEAFF.

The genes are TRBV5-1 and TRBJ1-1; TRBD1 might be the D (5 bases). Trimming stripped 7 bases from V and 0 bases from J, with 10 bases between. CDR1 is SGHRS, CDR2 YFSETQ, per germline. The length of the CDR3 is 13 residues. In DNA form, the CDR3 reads TGCGCCAGCCGGGGGGATATGAACACTGAAGCTTTCTTT. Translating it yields CASRGDMNTEAFF.

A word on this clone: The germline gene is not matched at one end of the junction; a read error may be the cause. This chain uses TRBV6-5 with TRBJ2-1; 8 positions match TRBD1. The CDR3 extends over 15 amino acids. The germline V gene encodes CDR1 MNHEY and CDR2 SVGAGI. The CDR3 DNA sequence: TGTGCCAGCAGTGACTCAGGGGGCGCTGTAAATGAGCAGTTCTTC. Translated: CASSDSGGAVNEQFF.

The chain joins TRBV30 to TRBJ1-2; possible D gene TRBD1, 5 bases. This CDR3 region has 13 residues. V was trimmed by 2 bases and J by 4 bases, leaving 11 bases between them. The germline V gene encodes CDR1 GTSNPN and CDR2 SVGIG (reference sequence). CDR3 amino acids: CAWSSGGGYGYTF. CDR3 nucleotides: TGTGCCTGGAGTTCCGGGGGGGGCTATGGCTACACCTTC.

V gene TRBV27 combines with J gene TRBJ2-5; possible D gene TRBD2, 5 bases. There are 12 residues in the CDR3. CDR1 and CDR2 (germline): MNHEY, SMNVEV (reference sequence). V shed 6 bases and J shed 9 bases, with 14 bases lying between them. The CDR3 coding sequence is TGTGCCAGCAGGACAAGGACTGGGGCCCAGTACTTC. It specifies CASRTRTGAQYF.

DNA for the CDR3: TGCAGTGCTAGTCAGGCGGGAGGGCCTTACAATGAGCAGTTCTTC. This translates into CSASQAGGPYNEQFF. The V gene is TRBV20-1, the J gene TRBJ2-1; 9 nucleotides align to TRBD2. Germline V CDR1 and CDR2: DFQATT, SNEGSKA (reference sequence). Losses at the gene ends were 3 bases for V and 4 bases for J; bases not matched to a gene: 7. The CDR3 extends over 15 amino acids.

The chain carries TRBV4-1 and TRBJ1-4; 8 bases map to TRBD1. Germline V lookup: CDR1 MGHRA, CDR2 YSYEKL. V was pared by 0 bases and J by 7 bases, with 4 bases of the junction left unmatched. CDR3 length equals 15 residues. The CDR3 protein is CASSQEGQGGEKLFF. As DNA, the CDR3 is TGCGCCAGCAGCCAAGAAGGACAGGGTGGTGAAAAACTGTTTTTT.

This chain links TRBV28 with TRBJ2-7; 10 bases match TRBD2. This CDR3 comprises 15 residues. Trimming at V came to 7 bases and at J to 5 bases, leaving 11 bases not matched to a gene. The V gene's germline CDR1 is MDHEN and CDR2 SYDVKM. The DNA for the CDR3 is TGTGCCAGCAACAGGGTAGCGGGGGGCCCTAACGAGCAGTACTTC. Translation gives CASNRVAGGPNEQYF.

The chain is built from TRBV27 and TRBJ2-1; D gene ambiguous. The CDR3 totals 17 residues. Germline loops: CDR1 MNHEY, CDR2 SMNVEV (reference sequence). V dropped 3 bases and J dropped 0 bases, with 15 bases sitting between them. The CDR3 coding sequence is TGTGCCAGCAGTTTGGCCCAAGATTGGGCCTCCTACAATGAGCAGTTCTTC. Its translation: CASSLAQDWASYNEQFF.